This entry describes one TCR beta chain. Its matching antigen is unknown. The CDR3 spans 20 residues. No DNA appears here. CDR1 is ENHRY, CDR2 SYGVKD, per germline. TCRdb's copy holds only in-frame clones and misses some; the assay was immunoSEQ multiplex PCR. Listed are about 10,000 clones; about 1% falls within the top ten. These data are taken from a study of synovial regulatory T cells in juvenile arthritis. In the study overall: One patient received methotrexate plus infliximab; one lacked treatment information. Study results and limitations: iaTreg TCR repertoires were largely private across patients and partially overlapped synovial Teff and blood CPL.

The sample taken for sequencing was Treg cells from blood. Subset in this sample: remaining (HLA-DR-negative) circulating blood Treg cells. J is TRBJ2-1 and V is TRBV10-3; no DNA is available, so the TRBD2 call from TCRdb remains unchecked. The TCR originated in a donor aged 2-30 years with juvenile idiopathic arthritis. The CDR3 spells CAISDRLGGRPVPPYNEQFF.